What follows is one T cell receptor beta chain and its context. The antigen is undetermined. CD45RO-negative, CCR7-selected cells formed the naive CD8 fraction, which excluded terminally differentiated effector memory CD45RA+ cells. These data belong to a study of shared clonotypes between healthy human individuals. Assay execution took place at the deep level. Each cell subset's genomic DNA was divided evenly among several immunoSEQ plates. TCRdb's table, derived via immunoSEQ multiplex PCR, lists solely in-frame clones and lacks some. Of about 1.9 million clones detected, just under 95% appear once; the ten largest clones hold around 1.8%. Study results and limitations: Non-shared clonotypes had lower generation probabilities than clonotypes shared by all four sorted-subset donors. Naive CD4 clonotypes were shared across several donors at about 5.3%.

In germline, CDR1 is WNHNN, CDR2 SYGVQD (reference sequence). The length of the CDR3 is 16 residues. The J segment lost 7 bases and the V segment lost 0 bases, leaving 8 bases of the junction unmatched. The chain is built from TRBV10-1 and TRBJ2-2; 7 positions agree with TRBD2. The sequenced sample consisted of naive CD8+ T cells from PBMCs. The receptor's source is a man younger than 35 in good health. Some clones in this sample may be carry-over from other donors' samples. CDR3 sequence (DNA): TGCGCCAGCAGTGAGTCAGGGCTAGCGGTGATCGGGGAGCTGTTTTTT. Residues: CASSESGLAVIGELFF.